The source of this T cell receptor (beta chain) is a study of T cell changes during pregnancy in multiple sclerosis (dated by TCRdb to 2018 to 2020). Describing the broader study: The study looked at changes in the T cell repertoire across pregnancy in women with multiple sclerosis.

As concerns this clone: Its antigen is still unknown. No per-base quality is available; no much larger clone lies one base away.

Inclusive of the bounding cysteine and phenylalanine, the CDR3 is 14 residues long. Of the read, only the CDR3 DNA is kept; its 42 bases are in frame from base 1. Cut back by 7 bases and 3 bases, the V and J ends lie 15 bases apart. The germline V gene supplies CDR1 LGHNT and CDR2 FRNRAP. Libraries were prepared through the immunoSEQ multiplex PCR assay. Sourced from immuneACCESS, this table was stored by TCRdb with only in-frame sequences that have V and J called. A share of the clones is absent; for the studies checked, an unresolved V gene accounts for under half, and the remainder has no known explanation. A total of roughly 34,000 clones appear in this sample, approximately 90% of them only once. Jointly, the top ten make up 4% to 4.5% of the sample.

The input for sequencing was peripheral blood, taken in the second trimester of pregnancy. The chain employs TRBV12-5 and TRBJ1-2; the D region possibly corresponds to TRBD1 (6 bases align). This clonotype was obtained from a female donor in good health, enrolled as a control in a pregnancy study. The DNA sequence is as follows: TGTGCTAGTGCTTCAGGGGAGGGTTACTATGGCTACACCTTC. It specifies CASASGEGYYGYTF.